The 9 T cell receptor beta chains in this list originate from one sample, sequenced in a study of cytomegalovirus exposure and HLA in healthy donors. Primers for the PCR totalled 60 Vbeta and 13 Jbeta. Here immunoSEQ multiplex PCR was the method, and the copy in TCRdb shows in-frame clones only, minus some. The table shows about 120,000 clones, with about four fifths occurring only once. Input material: PBMCs. The receptor source for this set is a woman aged 25 to 39 in good health and CMV-seronegative.

V usage is TRBV19 and J usage is TRBJ2-2; TRBD2 matches at 9 bases. Germline V gene data show CDR1 as LNHDA and CDR2 as SQIVND (reference sequence). The V and J ends lost 3 bases and 3 bases, in that order; junction bases with no gene match: 2. There are 15 residues in the CDR3. CDR3 protein: CASSISGSHTGELFF. The CDR3 DNA sequence: TGTGCCAGTAGTATTAGCGGGAGTCACACCGGGGAGCTGTTTTTT.

The chain has TRBV19 and TRBJ2-1, with 11 bases lining up with TRBD2. Germline V gives CDR1 LNHDA, CDR2 SQIVND (reference sequence). This CDR3 is 18 amino acids long. Trimming took 7 bases from V and 4 from J; bases not matched to a gene: 15. The CDR3 reads CASMGLAGGNNAYNEQFF. The CDR3 DNA reads as TGTGCCAGTATGGGGCTAGCGGGAGGAAATAACGCGTACAATGAGCAGTTCTTC.

This chain connects TRBV25-1 to TRBJ2-1, with 10 bases fitting TRBD2. V shed 6 bases, J shed 4 bases, and the junction held 6 bases outside the gene matches. CDR1 is MGHDK, CDR2 SYGVNS, per germline. CDR3 size: 15 residues. The CDR3 DNA reads TGTGCCAGCAGGGAGCGGGGGGGGGAATACAATGAGCAGTTCTTC. This sequence encodes CASRERGGEYNEQFF.

Points on this clone: Relative to the germline gene, one junction end is altered; a read error may explain this. The gene calls are TRBV7-9 and TRBJ2-1; 8 nucleotides match TRBD2. CDR3 size: 17 residues. Germline V gene sequence: CDR1 SEHNR, CDR2 FQNEAQ (reference sequence). Here the CDR3 DNA reads TGTTCCAGCAGCTTGATAAGGGACCCTAGCGGGTACAATGAGCAGTTCTTC. This gives the protein CSSSLIRDPSGYNEQFF.

The chain links TRBV19 to TRBJ1-1; no reliable D call. CDR1 and CDR2 from the germline V gene are LNHDA and SQIVND (reference sequence). The CDR3 consists of 15 residues. V lost 1 base and J 2 bases, leaving 11 bases between the germline ends. This CDR3 reads CASSIVGSINTEAFF. The CDR3 DNA follows: TGTGCCAGTAGTATAGTTGGCAGTATAAACACTGAAGCTTTCTTT.

The V gene is TRBV13, the J gene TRBJ2-3; maybe TRBD2 (8 bases). Looked up from germline, CDR1 is PRHDT and CDR2 is FYEKMQ (reference sequence). V lost 5 bases and J 2 bases, leaving 20 bases between the germline ends. CDR3 length: 17 amino acids. The CDR3 nucleotides are TGTGCCAGCAGCGGGACAGAATCGGGACTAGTCACAGATACGCAGTATTTT. It encodes CASSGTESGLVTDTQYF.

The rearrangement joins TRBV18 to TRBJ2-1; 9 nucleotides line up with TRBD1. Germline assignment: CDR1 KGHSH and CDR2 LQKENI. V dropped 3 bases and J dropped 7; count of bases not matched to a gene: 7. The CDR3 has 15 residues. The CDR3 DNA sequence: TGTGCCAGCTCACCGGGTCCCGGGACAGGGAATGAGCAGTTCTTC. Its protein is CASSPGPGTGNEQFF.

The V call is TRBV4-2, the J call TRBJ2-5, with TRBD1 matching over 7 bases. Looked up from germline, CDR1 is LGHNA and CDR2 is YNFKEQ. The V gene end was trimmed by 5 bases and the J gene end by 5 bases; junction bases not matched to a gene: 5. This CDR3 is built from 13 residues. The CDR3 sequence: CASSIGGGETQYF. The CDR3 bases are TGTGCCAGCAGCATAGGGGGCGGCGAGACCCAGTACTTC.

This clone came up a few times. This sequence joins TRBV19 and TRBJ1-4, with a possible D match to TRBD1 (6 bases). V was shortened by 6 bases and J by 5 bases, with 16 bases between the two germline ends. The CDR3 runs to 15 residues. Germline assignment: CDR1 LNHDA and CDR2 SQIVND (reference sequence). The chain's CDR3 is CASRAGVGANEKLFF. The CDR3 coding sequence is TGTGCCAGTAGGGCAGGGGTGGGGGCGAATGAAAAACTGTTTTTT.